This TCR beta chain was sequenced for a study of T cell repertoires in cytomegalovirus infection (dated by TCRdb to the late 2010s). The study in broad terms: Because public TCR beta signatures pointed to carriage of CMV infection together with the matching HLA type, the HLA type of each donor mattered for the analysis. Results the study describes overall, beyond this receptor: Carriers of CMV infection plus the relevant HLA type were discriminated by the cumulative frequency of public TCR beta family members in the study cohort and in an independent roughly 350-donor cohort. In the ex vivo response, HLA-C-restricted CMV-specific TCR beta clonotypes were dominant, and in two of eight donors the single most frequent clonotype came from this HLA-C-restricted group.

Sequenced on an Illumina HiSeq 1500. Clones were called with MiXCR by TCRdb after fastp trimmed the public reads at Q25, and only in-frame beta chains were retained. Every distinct CDR3 protein forms one entry, paired with its most common genes and DNA. This sample holds around 200,000 distinct CDR3 sequences; approximately 17% were observed only once. The top ten clones comprise less than 25% of the sample. This clonotype occurred a few times. The antigen it recognizes is unknown. It has no much larger one-base neighbor in the sample; base qualities were not kept. The CDR3 starts with the cysteine, ends with the phenylalanine, and has 14 residues. Left in the record is the CDR3 DNA by itself, 42 bases read in frame from the first base. The germline V gene sets CDR1 to SGHVS and CDR2 to FNYEAQ. V drops 1 base and J drops 3 bases, leaving 10 bases in between.

Recombination joined TRBV7-6 with TRBJ2-7; too little of a D gene remains to name it. The TCR sequence derives from a human donor in good health (CMV status not recorded). Some clones in this sample may be carry-over from other donors' samples. Sequences were obtained from CD8+ T cells from PBMCs. The DNA sequence is as follows: TGTGCCAGCAGCTTAGATCGAGGCAACTACGAGCAGTACTTC. Its product reads: CASSLDRGNYEQYF. The entire variable domain, with the stretches around the CDR3 drawn from the reference TRBV7-6 and TRBJ2-7 proteins, is GAGVSQSPRYKVTKRGQDVALRCDPISGHVSLYWYRQALGQGPEFLTYFNYEAQQDKSGLPNDRFSAERPEGSISTLTIQRTEQRDSAMYRCASSLDRGNYEQYFGPGTRLTVT.